This T cell receptor (beta chain) was sequenced in a study of graft-versus-host responses after intestinal transplantation. Findings of the study overall: The authors found GvH clones in recipient marrow, some appearing first in ileum or blood.

About this clone itself: Its antigen is not known.

Only in-frame clones appear in the TCRdb table, and some are missing; sequencing was by immunoSEQ multiplex PCR. The sample records about 8,000 clones, around 97% being singletons. V trimming: 4 bases; J trimming: 9 bases; junction bases outside the gene matches: 8. The CDR3 is 14 residues long. Germline-derived CDR1 and CDR2 are PRHDT and FYEKMQ (reference sequence). The sequenced sample was PBMCs, obtained 23 days after intestinal transplant. The chain carries TRBV13 and TRBJ2-1; 8 nucleotides agree with TRBD2. The receptor was derived from a human patient who received an intestinal transplant, so some T cells may come from the graft donor. The DNA for the CDR3 is TGTGCCAGCAGCTCGAGCGGGAGATGGTTTGAGCAGTTCTTC. This codes for CASSSSGRWFEQFF.